This section outlines one TCR beta chain sequence together with its context. There are 16 residues in the CDR3. V shed 5 bases and J shed 7 bases, with 18 bases lying between them. Germline V gene data show CDR1 as MDHEN and CDR2 as SYDVKM. This sample was included in a study of CD8 T cells in Susac syndrome. RNA was extracted with the RNeasy kit, and a quantity of about 0.5 to 1 ug was reverse transcribed using random hexamers. From the immunoSEQ multiplex PCR reads, TCRdb called clonotypes with MiXCR, one entry per CDR3 protein. The sample shows 100,000 to 150,000 distinct CDR3 sequences, over 80% of them seen only once.

This chain links TRBV28 with TRBJ1-6; D possibly corresponds to TRBD1 (6 bases). The sequencing sample was made of CD8+ T cells from PBMCs. The clonotype comes from a human donor with multiple sclerosis. CDR3 sequence (DNA): TGTGCCAGCAGTCCGACCTTAGGGGGGTTGAATTCACCCCTCCACTTT. Its protein is CASSPTLGGLNSPLHF.